This T cell receptor (beta chain) was recorded in a study of beta chain features in type 1 diabetes. Expressed TCRB transcripts were sequenced, since all the RNA that had been isolated was reverse transcribed. Assay used: immunoSEQ multiplex PCR; TCRdb lists only in-frame clones, some missing. The sample lists a few hundred thousand clones, around 24% occurring once. About this clone: No antigen is known for it.

The ends lost 3 bases at V and 0 bases at J; junction bases unmatched: 6. The CDR3 consists of 16 residues. Looked up from germline, CDR1 is MNHNS and CDR2 is SASEGT. Study outcomes and limitations: People with Type 1 diabetes carried modestly yet significantly shorter TCRB CDR3s in all four CD4+ subsets.

The chain joins TRBV6-1 to TRBJ2-7, with 9 bases aligning to TRBD2. This TCR was recovered from a woman under 40 with type 1 diabetes. The sample comprised naive CD4+ T cells from blood. CDR3 coding DNA: TGTGCCAGCAGTGACCCGGGACTAGCCGACTCCTACGAGCAGTACTTC. The encoded protein is CASSDPGLADSYEQYF.